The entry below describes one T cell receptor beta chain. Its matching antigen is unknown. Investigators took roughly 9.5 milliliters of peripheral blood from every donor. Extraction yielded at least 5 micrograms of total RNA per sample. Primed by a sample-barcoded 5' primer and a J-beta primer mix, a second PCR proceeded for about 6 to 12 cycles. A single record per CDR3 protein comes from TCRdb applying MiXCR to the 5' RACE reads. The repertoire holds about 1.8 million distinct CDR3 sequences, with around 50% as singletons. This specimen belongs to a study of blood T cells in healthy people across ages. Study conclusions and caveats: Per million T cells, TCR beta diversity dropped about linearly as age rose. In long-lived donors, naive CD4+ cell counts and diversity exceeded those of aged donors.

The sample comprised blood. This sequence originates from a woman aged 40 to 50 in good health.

The CDR3 here is CASSVSVRDEQYF. CDR3 DNA: TGTGCCAGCAGCGTCTCCGTCCGAGATGAGCAGTACTTC. This sequence joins TRBV9 and TRBJ2-5; D ambiguous. This CDR3 region has 13 residues. Germline V gives CDR1 SGDLS, CDR2 YYNGEE. Trimming stripped 2 bases from V and 11 bases from J, with 16 bases between.